This paragraph covers one T cell receptor beta chain sequence. The target antigen is unknown. The sample has other DNA sequences that encode this CDR3 too. CDR1 and CDR2 from the germline V gene are SGHTA and FQGTGA. This CDR3 comprises 13 residues. Trimming cost V 5 bases and J 3 bases, with 11 bases left between them. TCRdb's table, derived via immunoSEQ multiplex PCR, lists solely in-frame clones and lacks some. This table has about 120,000 clones, approximately 84% appearing once. These data are taken from a study of T cell responses to AZD1222 COVID-19 vaccine. Overall study: Analyses pooled second doses at about 4 or about 12 weeks. The study, taken as a whole, reports: White British people made up most donors, females outnumbered males, and clonal diversity was possibly underestimated. All repertoire sampling was performed exclusively after the peak T cell response. The study identified only 6 or 7 AZD1222 recipients as seropositive at baseline.

J is TRBJ2-7 and V is TRBV7-3, with D perhaps matching TRBD1 (6 bases). The TCR comes from an adult in good health. The material was peripheral blood, obtained on day 0 of AZD1222 vaccination. CDR3 DNA: TGTGCCAGCAGCCTATACAGGGACTACGAGCAGTACTTC. Translating it yields CASSLYRDYEQYF.